A selection of T cell receptor beta chains follows, all from one sample in a study of PD-L1 blockade in urothelial cancer. Profiling relied on immunoSEQ multiplex PCR, and the TCRdb table lists in-frame clones only, not all of them. Of over 70,000 clones listed, 83% were seen once; the top ten hold over 7.5%. Sequences were derived from PBMCs, sampled around atezolizumab (anti-PD-L1) treatment. Receptors originate from a man between 65 and 85 years old with urothelial cancer. Both conserved end residues are part of each CDR3. Each record gives: V gene, D gene, clone size, J gene, CDR3 protein. A D gene is named only where the DNA matches it firmly. Clone size is not always given. Where it is, it says once, few, many or a class for expanded clones.

TRBV5-1	NA	NA	TRBJ2-7	CASSQDGSGYEQYF
TRBV27	TRBD2	NA	TRBJ2-5	CASSLLAGGLRETQYF
TRBV9	NA	NA	TRBJ2-7	CASSSSRSSYEQYF
TRBV5-1	NA	NA	TRBJ1-5	CASSLEGGFGNQPQHF
TRBV5-6	NA	NA	TRBJ1-1	CASSLGGLNTEAFF
TRBV6-4	NA	NA	TRBJ1-4	CASSDSAEKLFF
TRBV19	TRBD2	NA	TRBJ2-1	CASSTRLAGGYNEQFF
TRBV10-3	NA	NA	TRBJ2-3	CAIRETSVGDTQYF
TRBV30	NA	NA	TRBJ1-6	CASSGGQNSPLHF
TRBV4-3	TRBD1	NA	TRBJ2-7	CASSQAPGTGRDEQYF
TRBV14	NA	NA	TRBJ2-5	CASSPRVQETQYF
TRBV29-1	TRBD1	NA	TRBJ1-1	CSVRTGADTEAFF
TRBV11-2	NA	NA	TRBJ2-7	CASRPAIDLGGQYF
TRBV11-2	NA	NA	TRBJ2-1	CASTPGGHSSYNEQFF
TRBV29-1	TRBD2	NA	TRBJ2-7	CSVETSGGSLYEQYF
TRBV5-8	NA	NA	TRBJ2-7	CASTVTHTRYYEQYF
TRBV7-8	NA	NA	TRBJ2-7	CASSFSRSGASYEQYF
TRBV11-2	NA	NA	TRBJ2-3	CASSLRSGPTDTQYF
TRBV19	TRBD1	NA	TRBJ2-4	CASSETGFSKNIQYF
TRBV18	NA	NA	TRBJ1-5	CASSLTGRGNQPQHF
TRBV21-1	NA	few	TRBJ2-7	CASSIPGRQGLPSYEQYF
TRBV7-2	TRBD2	NA	TRBJ2-5	CASSWTSGRQETQYF
TRBV7-6	TRBD1	NA	TRBJ2-2	CASSLGGTGAGELFF
TRBV28	NA	once	TRBJ2-7	CASSLSRDLRSYEQYF
TRBV5-1	TRBD1	NA	TRBJ1-2	CASSYRDSSNYGYTF
TRBV2	NA	NA	TRBJ2-3	CASMAGALTDTQYF
TRBV7-9	TRBD2	NA	TRBJ2-5	CASSGRDLPAQYF
TRBV5-1	TRBD2	NA	TRBJ2-7	CASSSTSGAYEQYF
TRBV19	NA	NA	TRBJ1-1	CASSINRISSEAFF